This record looks at one T cell receptor (beta chain) sequence and its context. Its antigen is as yet unknown. The CDR3 spans 13 residues. V lost 5 bases to trimming and J lost 8 bases; unmatched junction nucleotides: 6. Germline lookup yields CDR1 SGHTA and CDR2 FQGTGA. These data belong to a study of CD8+CD57+ T cells in acquired aplastic anemia. Profiling of TCR beta VDJ combinations and CDR3 sequences used genomic DNA as template. TCRdb independently ran MiXCR on the reads; one entry per CDR3 protein. The data contain about 160,000 distinct CDR3 sequences, roughly 47% of them singletons. General observations from the study: The study found no significant CD8+ Simpson's diversity difference between patients and controls.

The origin of this receptor is a human donor in good health. Sequencing was carried out using sorted CD4+, CD8+, or CD8+CD57+ T cells (not recorded which) from PBMCs. The chain couples TRBV7-3 to TRBJ1-2; 9 bases match TRBD1. The chain's CDR3 is CASSLRTGEGYTF. The CDR3 DNA is TGTGCCAGCAGCCTCAGGACAGGGGAAGGCTACACCTTC.